This TCR beta chain was recorded in a study of blood T cells in healthy people across ages. This clonotype was seen a handful of times. Its antigen is unidentified. General observations from the study: Compared with aged donors, long-lived donors showed fewer expanded clones, suggesting selection.

This CDR3 is 15 amino acids long. Per the germline V gene, CDR1 is SGHTA and CDR2 is FQGNSA. Trimming stripped 1 base from V and 6 bases from J, with 13 bases between. It was with a sample-barcoded 5' primer and a J-beta primer mix that a second PCR of roughly 7 to 11 cycles was run. Using its own MiXCR run on the 5' RACE reads, TCRdb lists one record per CDR3 protein. The sample contains approximately 490,000 distinct CDR3 sequences, 24% of which appear only once. The data also belong to a second study, concerning T cells of mothers and their children. That source notes: Donation involved a few healthy Caucasian mothers and the six children that they had. Overlap ran slightly, non-significantly higher for related than unrelated mother-child pairs. The data showed no persistent microchimeric T cell clones.

Specimen: blood. This chain links TRBV7-2 with TRBJ1-5; D perhaps matches TRBD1 (5 bases). The sequence was collected from a boy aged 5 to 17 in good health. The CDR3 DNA is TGTGCCAGCAGCTTAGGCGGGGGAGGGACTCAGCCCCAGCATTTT. Protein product: CASSLGGGGTQPQHF.